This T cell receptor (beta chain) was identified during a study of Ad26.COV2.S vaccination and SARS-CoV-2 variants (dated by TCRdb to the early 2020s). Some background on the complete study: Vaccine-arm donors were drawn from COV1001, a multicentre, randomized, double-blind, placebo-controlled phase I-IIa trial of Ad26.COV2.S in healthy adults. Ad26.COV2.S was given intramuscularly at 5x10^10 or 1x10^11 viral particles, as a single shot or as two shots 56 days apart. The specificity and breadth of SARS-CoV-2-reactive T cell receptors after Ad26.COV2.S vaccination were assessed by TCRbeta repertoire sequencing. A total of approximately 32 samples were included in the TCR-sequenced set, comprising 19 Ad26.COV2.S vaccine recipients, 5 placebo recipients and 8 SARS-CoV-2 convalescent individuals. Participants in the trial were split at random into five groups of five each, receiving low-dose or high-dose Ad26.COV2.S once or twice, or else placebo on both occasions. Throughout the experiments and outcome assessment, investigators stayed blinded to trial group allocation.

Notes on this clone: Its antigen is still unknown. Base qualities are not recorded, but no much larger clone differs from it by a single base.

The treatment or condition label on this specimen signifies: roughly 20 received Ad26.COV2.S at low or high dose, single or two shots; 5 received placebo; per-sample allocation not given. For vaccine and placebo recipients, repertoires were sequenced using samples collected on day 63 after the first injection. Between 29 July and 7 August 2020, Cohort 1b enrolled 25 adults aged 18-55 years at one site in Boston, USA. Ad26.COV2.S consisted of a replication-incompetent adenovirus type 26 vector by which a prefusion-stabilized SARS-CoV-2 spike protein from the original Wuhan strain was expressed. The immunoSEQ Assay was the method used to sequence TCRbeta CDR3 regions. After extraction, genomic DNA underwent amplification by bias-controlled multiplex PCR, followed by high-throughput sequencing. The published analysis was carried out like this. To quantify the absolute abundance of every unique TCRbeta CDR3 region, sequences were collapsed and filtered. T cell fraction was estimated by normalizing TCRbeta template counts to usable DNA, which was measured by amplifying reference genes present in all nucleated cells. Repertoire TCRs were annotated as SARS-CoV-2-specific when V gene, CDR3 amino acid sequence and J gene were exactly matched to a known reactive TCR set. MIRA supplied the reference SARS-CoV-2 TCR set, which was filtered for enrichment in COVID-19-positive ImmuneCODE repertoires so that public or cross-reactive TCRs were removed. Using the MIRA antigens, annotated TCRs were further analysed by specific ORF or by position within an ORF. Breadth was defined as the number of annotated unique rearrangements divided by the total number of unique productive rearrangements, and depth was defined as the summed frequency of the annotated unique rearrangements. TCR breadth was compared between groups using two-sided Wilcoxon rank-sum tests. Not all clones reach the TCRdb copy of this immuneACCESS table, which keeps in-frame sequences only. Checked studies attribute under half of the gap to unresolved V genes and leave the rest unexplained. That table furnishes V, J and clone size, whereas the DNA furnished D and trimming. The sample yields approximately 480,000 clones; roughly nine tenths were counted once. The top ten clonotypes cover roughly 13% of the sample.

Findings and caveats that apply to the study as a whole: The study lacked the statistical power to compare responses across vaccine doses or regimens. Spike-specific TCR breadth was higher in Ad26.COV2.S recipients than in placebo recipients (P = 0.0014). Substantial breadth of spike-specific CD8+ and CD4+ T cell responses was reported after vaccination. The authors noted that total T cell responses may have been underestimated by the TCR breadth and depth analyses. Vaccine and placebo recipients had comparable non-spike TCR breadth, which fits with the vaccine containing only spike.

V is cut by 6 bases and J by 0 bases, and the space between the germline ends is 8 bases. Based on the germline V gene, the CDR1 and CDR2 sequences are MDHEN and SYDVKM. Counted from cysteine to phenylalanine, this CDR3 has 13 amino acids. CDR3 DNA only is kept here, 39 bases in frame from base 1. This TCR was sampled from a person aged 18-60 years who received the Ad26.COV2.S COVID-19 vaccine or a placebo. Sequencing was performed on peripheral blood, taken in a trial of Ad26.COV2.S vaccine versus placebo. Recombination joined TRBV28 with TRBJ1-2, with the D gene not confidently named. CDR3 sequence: CASSQQPNYGYTF. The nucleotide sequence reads TGTGCCAGCAGCCAACAGCCTAACTATGGCTACACCTTC.